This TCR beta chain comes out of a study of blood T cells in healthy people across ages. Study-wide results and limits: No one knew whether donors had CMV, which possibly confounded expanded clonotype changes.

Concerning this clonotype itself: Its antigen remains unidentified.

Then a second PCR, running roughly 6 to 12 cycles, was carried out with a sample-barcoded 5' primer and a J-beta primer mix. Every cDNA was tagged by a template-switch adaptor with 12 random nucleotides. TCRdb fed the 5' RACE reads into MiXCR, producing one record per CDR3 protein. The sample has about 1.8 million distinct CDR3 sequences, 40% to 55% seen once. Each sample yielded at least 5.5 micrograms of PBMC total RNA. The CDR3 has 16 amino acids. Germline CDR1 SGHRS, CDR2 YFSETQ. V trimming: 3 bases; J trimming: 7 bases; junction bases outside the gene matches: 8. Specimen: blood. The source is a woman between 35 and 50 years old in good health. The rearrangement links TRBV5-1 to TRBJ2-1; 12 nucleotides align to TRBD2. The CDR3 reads CASSSVTSGGLNEQFF. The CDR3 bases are TGCGCCAGCAGCTCGGTGACTAGCGGGGGCCTTAATGAGCAGTTCTTC.